The rows below give T cell receptor beta chains drawn from one sample of a study of metastatic and nonmetastatic thyroid tumors. Using MiXCR, TCRdb reanalyzed the PCR reads. The sample consists of about 14,000 clones, around 12% of them appearing once. The material sequenced was blood. These receptors originate from a female donor with papillary thyroid cancer or a benign thyroid nodule (not recorded which). Some clones in this sample may be carry-over from other donors' samples. Both conserved end residues are part of each CDR3.

j_call,v_call,cdr3_aa
TRBJ1-2,TRBV6-1,CASSEGGQVYGYTF
TRBJ2-1,TRBV27,CASSRGACYSEQFF
TRBJ2-2,TRBV11-3,CAISLGPGRAAGELFF
TRBJ1-2,TRBV14,CASSQVIVAGGYAF
TRBJ1-6,TRBV5-6,CASSTRDRKFSPLHF
TRBJ2-3,TRBV20-1,CSAIPRRGLHTQYF
TRBJ2-7,TRBV27,CASSRGQIYEQYF
TRBJ2-7,TRBV4-1,CASSTRTGYEQYF
TRBJ2-1,TRBV9,CASSVGPASTEQFF
TRBJ2-3,TRBV6-1,CASSYGRDTQYF
TRBJ2-7,TRBV11-2,CASSRETGAVYEQYF